This T cell receptor beta chain was found in a study of blood T cell repertoires in COVID-19. Whole-study context: There were acute and convalescent COVID-19 samples, and they came from the United States, Italy and Spain. PBMCs, B-cell-depleted T cells, or T cells were the source of the cDNA or gDNA that made up the material.

The CDR3 is made up of 14 amino acids. CDR1 and CDR2 (germline): LNHDA, SQIVND (reference sequence). With V trimmed by 9 bases and J by 5 bases, 10 bases remained unmatched. Source study methods: How many nucleated cells were present was estimated from reference gene primer amplification. Repertoires were generated with immunoSEQ multiplex PCR, while TCRdb's copy carries only in-frame clones and drops some. V and J calls and clone size come straight from that table; D and trimming were deduced from the DNA. This table has about 360,000 clones, more than 75% appearing once. The source is a human donor in a cohort sampled during active COVID-19. This chain joins TRBV19 and TRBJ1-5; 7 nucleotides line up with TRBD1. The specimen sequenced was peripheral blood. In DNA, the CDR3 is TGTGCCAGCGTAGACAGGGTTGGGGATCAGCCCCAGCATTTT. Translation gives CASVDRVGDQPQHF.